This entry is about one T cell receptor (beta chain). The data were taken from a study of OX40 agonist ivuxolimab in advanced cancers. The data were produced by immunoSEQ multiplex PCR, yet TCRdb's version contains in-frame clones alone and is incomplete. Here the sample spans roughly 40,000 clones, 65% to 85% being singletons. Material: CD4+ or CD8+ T cells sorted from blood, obtained in a trial of the OX40 agonist ivuxolimab. This TCR derives from an adult with an advanced solid tumor such as melanoma, head and neck, liver or kidney cancer.

The CDR3 nucleotides are TGTGCCAGCAGCGGGACAAGAGCTGAAGCTTTCTTT. This gives the protein CASSGTRAEAFF. This rearrangement joins TRBV9 to TRBJ1-1, with D possibly TRBD1 on 5 matching bases. Germline V gene data show CDR1 as SGDLS and CDR2 as YYNGEE. The CDR3 runs 12 residues. Deletions cut 3 bases from V and 6 bases from J, with 9 bases between. The variable domain in full, with the rest retrieved from reference TRBV9 and TRBJ1-1, is DSGVTQTPKHLITATGQRVTLRCSPRSGDLSVYWYQQSLDQGLQFLIQYYNGEERAKGNILERFSAQQFPDLHSELNLSSLELGDSALYFCASSGTRAEAFFGQGTRLTVV.